This T cell receptor (beta chain) stems from a study of T cell clonality in common variable immunodeficiency. Germline CDR1 MNHEY, CDR2 SVGEGT. With 10 bases clipped from V and 2 bases from J, the junction kept 5 bases outside the gene matches. The CDR3 extends over 12 amino acids. In its sample, this clone was seen a few times. As yet, its antigen is unknown. The read stops 3 residues short of the end of the CDR3; the missing end is completed from the germline J gene. Study findings and constraints: Repertoire-complication correlations in CVID were limited by patient heterogeneity. The cause of increased CVID clonality remains unclear without subpopulation sequencing. In common variable immunodeficiency, TCR beta chains reportedly carried fewer deletions and N-nucleotide insertions.

The assay was immunoSEQ multiplex PCR, and TCRdb's table has in-frame clones only and misses some. Singletons are absent from the sample, which has thousands of clones. The V and J genes are TRBV6-2 or TRBV6-3 and TRBJ2-7, with 7 bases that match TRBD2. The sequencing input was peripheral blood mononuclear cells. This receptor was identified in a human donor with common variable immunodeficiency. CDR3 in amino acids: CATTGLPYEQYF. The DNA read from the CDR3 is TGTGCCACCACGGGACTACCCTACGAG.